This entry lists 13 T cell receptor beta chains sequenced from one sample in a study of control samples from healthy donors and cancer patients. Measured with immunoSEQ multiplex PCR; TCRdb has only the in-frame clones, and not every one. The sample holds about 140,000 clones; less than 90% are singletons and the top ten take 8.5% to 9.5%. Sequenced: blood. The origin of the receptors is a woman under 40 in good health.

This chain connects TRBV2 to TRBJ2-7, with TRBD2 matching 13 bases. Germline CDR1 SNHLY, CDR2 FYNNEI. V was clipped by 6 bases and J by 2 bases; unmatched bases: 13. This CDR3 is 18 amino acids long. The chain's CDR3 is CASSLRTSGSRPPYEQYF. The CDR3 DNA follows: TGTGCCAGCAGCCTACGGACTAGCGGGAGTCGTCCCCCCTACGAGCAGTACTTC.

The chain couples TRBV19 to TRBJ1-4; weak D call: TRBD1 (6 bases). This CDR3 region has 13 residues. V was trimmed by 6 bases and J by 4 bases, leaving 9 bases between them. Germline CDR1 LNHDA, CDR2 SQIVND (reference sequence). Here the CDR3 reads CASSRGVNEKLFF. CDR3 in DNA: TGTGCCAGTAGCAGGGGAGTTAATGAAAAACTGTTTTTT.

V is TRBV28 and J is TRBJ2-1; TRBD2 matches at 8 bases. V lost 5 bases, J lost 4 bases, and 7 bases stayed unmatched. The CDR3 is made up of 15 amino acids. Germline V gene data show CDR1 as MDHEN and CDR2 as SYDVKM. The CDR3 sequence: CASSRAGEGYNEQFF. The CDR3 coding sequence is TGTGCCAGCAGTAGAGCGGGAGAGGGGTACAATGAGCAGTTCTTC. Together with reference TRBV28 and TRBJ2-1, the CDR3 gives the full variable domain: DVKVTQSSRYLVKRTGEKVFLECVQDMDHENMFWYRQDPGLGLRLIYFSYDVKMKEKGDIPEGYSVSREKKERFSLILESASTNQTSMYLCASSRAGEGYNEQFFGPGTRLTVL.

The J gene is TRBJ1-2, the V gene TRBV7-2, with 7 bases lining up with TRBD1. CDR3 length: 13 amino acids. The germline CDR1 and CDR2 sequences are SGHTA and FQGNSA. Trimming cost V 5 bases and J 2 bases; bases outside gene matches: 2. In DNA form, the CDR3 reads TGTGCCAGCAGCATGGACAGGAACTATGGCTACACCTTC. It is translated as CASSMDRNYGYTF.

This chain uses TRBV3-1 (or the pseudogene TRBV3-2) with TRBJ1-2, with a tentative D call TRBD1 (6 bases). The ends were cut back, 4 bases at V and 5 bases at J, with 23 bases in the middle. This CDR3 region has 17 residues. The germline gives CDR1 LGHDT, CDR2 YNNKEL (reference sequence). Here the CDR3 reads CASSPKKWAGAEYGYTF. In DNA form, the CDR3 reads TGTGCCAGCAGCCCCAAGAAGTGGGCGGGGGCGGAATATGGCTACACCTTC.

As concerns this clone: Other DNA sequences in this specimen translate into the identical CDR3. The rearrangement joins TRBV9 to TRBJ2-5; the D call may be TRBD1 or TRBD2 (5 bases each). This CDR3 contains 12 residues. Germline V CDR1 and CDR2: SGDLS, YYNGEE. V gave up 5 bases and J gave up 5 bases, with 10 bases separating them. The DNA for the CDR3 is TGTGCCAGCAGTTCCCGGGGCGAGACCCAGTACTTC. It codes for CASSSRGETQYF.

The chain joins TRBV7-9 to TRBJ1-4, with D unclear. This CDR3 comprises 16 residues. The V gene lost 2 bases and the J gene lost 4 bases, with 14 bases spanning the gap. Germline V CDR1 and CDR2: SEHNR, FQNEAQ (reference sequence). The DNA of the CDR3 is TGTGCCAGCAGCTTATATGTCTCGGATATTAATGAAAAACTGTTTTTT. Translation: CASSLYVSDINEKLFF.

This sequence joins TRBV10-3 and TRBJ1-5; D not certain. Per germline, CDR1 ENHRY and CDR2 SYGVKD. V dropped 0 bases and J dropped 5 bases, with 11 bases sitting between them. This CDR3 contains 15 residues. The CDR3 protein is CAISESDGSHQPQHF. As DNA, the CDR3 is TGTGCCATCAGTGAGTCGGACGGTTCACATCAGCCCCAGCATTTT.

The J gene is TRBJ1-1, the V gene TRBV3-1 (or the pseudogene TRBV3-2); unclear D gene. With 4 bases removed from V and 1 base from J, the gap between germline ends came to 16 bases. The CDR3 is made up of 16 amino acids. Germline CDR1 LGHDT, CDR2 YNNKEL (reference sequence). In nucleotides, the CDR3 is TGTGCCAGCAGCCCCCTAAGCGGGCCTAGGAACACTGAAGCTTTCTTT. Protein: CASSPLSGPRNTEAFF.

The J gene is TRBJ1-1, the V gene TRBV29-1, with a possible D match to TRBD1 (5 bases). The CDR3 has 15 amino acids. Germline values: CDR1 SQVTM, CDR2 ANQGSEA. The V end lost 2 bases, the J end lost 1 base, and 14 bases lay between the germline ends. The CDR3 DNA is TGCAGCGTTGAATTCCAGGGATCAGGGAACACTGAAGCTTTCTTT. This translates into CSVEFQGSGNTEAFF.

The CDR3 coding sequence is TGTGCCAGCAGCCTGGGGACAGAGGGAAACACCATATATTTT. Amino acids: CASSLGTEGNTIYF. The chain is built from TRBV7-2 and TRBJ1-3; TRBD1 agrees at 7 bases. The germline V gene encodes CDR1 SGHTA and CDR2 FQGNSA. J was trimmed by 4 bases and V by 5 bases; bases with no gene match: 5. The CDR3 loop spans 14 amino acids.

The gene calls are TRBV24-1 and TRBJ2-5; 10 bases fit TRBD1. Germline lookup yields CDR1 KGHDR and CDR2 SFDVKD. The V segment lost 4 bases and the J segment 10 bases; nucleotides outside the gene matches: 14. This CDR3 region has 16 residues. CDR3: CATSDFRTGGAEVQYF. CDR3 DNA sequence: TGTGCCACCAGTGACTTCCGGACAGGGGGGGCGGAGGTCCAGTACTTC.

This clone was counted once. The chain is built from TRBV5-1 and TRBJ1-1; no firm D call. The germline V gene has CDR1 SGHRS and CDR2 YFSETQ. The CDR3 covers 15 residues. With 0 bases removed from V and 1 base from J, the gap between germline ends came to 10 bases. The CDR3 region is CASSLASGRNTEAFF. CDR3 in DNA: TGCGCCAGCAGCTTGGCATCGGGCCGGAACACTGAAGCTTTCTTT.